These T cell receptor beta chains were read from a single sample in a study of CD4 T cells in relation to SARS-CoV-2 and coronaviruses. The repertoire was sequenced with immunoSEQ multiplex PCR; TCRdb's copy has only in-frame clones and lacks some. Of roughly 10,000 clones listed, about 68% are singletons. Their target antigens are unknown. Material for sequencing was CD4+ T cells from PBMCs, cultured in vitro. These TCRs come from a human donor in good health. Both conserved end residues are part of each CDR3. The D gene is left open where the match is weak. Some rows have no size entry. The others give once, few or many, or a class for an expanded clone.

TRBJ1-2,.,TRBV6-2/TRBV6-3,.,TGTGCCAGGAGCTCCAAAGTACCTTCCGAGGACATAGCTAACTATGGCTACACCTTC,CARSSKVPSEDIANYGYTF
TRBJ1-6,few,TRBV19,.,TGTGCCAGTAGTATCGGCGGGACCGCCGAGGGGAATTCACCCCTCCACTTT,CASSIGGTAEGNSPLHF
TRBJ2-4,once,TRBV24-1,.,TGTGCCACCAGTGCCCAATCCGGACAGAAGTACTTC,CATSAQSGQKYF
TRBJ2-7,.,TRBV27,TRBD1,TGTGCCAGCAGTTTATCGGGGACAGGGGGCAAAAGGCAATCCTACGAGCAGTACTTC,CASSLSGTGGKRQSYEQYF
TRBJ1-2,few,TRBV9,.,TGTGCCAGCAGCGAGGATGGGCGCCATGGCTACACCTTC,CASSEDGRHGYTF
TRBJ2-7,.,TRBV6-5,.,TGTGCCAGCAGTCGGACAGCATTGAACTACGAGCAGTACTTC,CASSRTALNYEQYF
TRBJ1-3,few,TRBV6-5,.,TGTGCCAGCACCCCTACGGGGGGGGCTGGAAACACCATATATTTT,CASTPTGGAGNTIYF
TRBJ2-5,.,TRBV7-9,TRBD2,TGTGCCAGCAGCTTAGCGTCGGCTAGCGGATCCCAAGAGACCCAGTACTTC,CASSLASASGSQETQYF
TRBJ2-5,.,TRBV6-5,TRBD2,TGTGCCAGCCGACAGACTAGCGGAGCCCAAGAGACCCAGTACTTC,CASRQTSGAQETQYF
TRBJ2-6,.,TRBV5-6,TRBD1,TGTGCCAGCAGCTTGAGGACAGGGGCTTTCTCTGGGGCCAACGTCCTGACTTTC,CASSLRTGAFSGANVLTF
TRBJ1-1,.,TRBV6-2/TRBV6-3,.,TGTGCCAGCAGCCTAGAGGGATGGAACACTGAAGCTTTCTTT,CASSLEGWNTEAFF
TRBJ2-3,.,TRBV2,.,TGTGCCACCCGGGGTTCAGATACGCAGTATTTT,CATRGSDTQYF
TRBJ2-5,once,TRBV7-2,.,TGTGCCAGCAGCTCCTGGGGGCTAGCGGAAGAGACCCAGTACTTC,CASSSWGLAEETQYF
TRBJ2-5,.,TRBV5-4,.,TGTGCCAGCAGCCCACGACCCCCAGGCGTACAAGAGACCCAGTACTTC,CASSPRPPGVQETQYF
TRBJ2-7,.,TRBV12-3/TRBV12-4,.,TGTGCCAGCAGTTTCTACTCCTACGAGCAGTACTTC,CASSFYSYEQYF
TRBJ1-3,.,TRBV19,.,TGTGCCAGTGGATCCGGGACCTCGTCCACCATATATTTT,CASGSGTSSTIYF
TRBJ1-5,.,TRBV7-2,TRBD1,TGTGCCAGCAGCTTACAGGGGGGAAGCAATCAGCCCCAGCATTTT,CASSLQGGSNQPQHF
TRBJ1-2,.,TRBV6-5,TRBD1,TGTGCCAGCAGTTACTCAGCACAGGGGAACTATGGCTACACCTTC,CASSYSAQGNYGYTF
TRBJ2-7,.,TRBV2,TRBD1,TGTGCCAGCAATGGACAGGGGGGCCCCTACGAGCAGTACTTC,CASNGQGGPYEQYF
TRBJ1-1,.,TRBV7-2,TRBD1,TGTGCCAGCAGCTCCGCCCCGGGACAGGGCCTACTCGGGGGTGAAGCTTTCTTT,CASSSAPGQGLLGGEAFF
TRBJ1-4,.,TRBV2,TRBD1,TGTGCCAGCAGTGAACTGACAGGGGGCAGGGAAAAACTGTTTTTT,CASSELTGGREKLFF
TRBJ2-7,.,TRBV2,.,TGTGCCAGCAGGGGGGCCGCCTACGAGCAGTACTTC,CASRGAAYEQYF
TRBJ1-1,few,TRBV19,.,TGTGCCAGTTTGGGGACCGACAAGAACACTGAAGCTTTCTTT,CASLGTDKNTEAFF
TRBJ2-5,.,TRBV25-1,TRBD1,TGTGCCAGCAGTGTTTACAGGGGGCGAGAGACCCAGTACTTC,CASSVYRGRETQYF
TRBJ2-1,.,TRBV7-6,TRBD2,TGTGCCAGCAGCTTAGTCCTAGCGGGCAACAATGAGCAGTTCTTC,CASSLVLAGNNEQFF
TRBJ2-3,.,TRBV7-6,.,TGTGCCAGCAGCCCAGACTATAGCACAGATACGCAGTATTTT,CASSPDYSTDTQYF
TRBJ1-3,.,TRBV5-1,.,TGCGCCAGCAGCTCGGACGGCGCGACTCCCTCTGGAAACACCATATATTTT,CASSSDGATPSGNTIYF
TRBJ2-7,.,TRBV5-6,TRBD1,TGTGCCAGCAGCTCCACCGACAGGGGCCCCCTCTCCTACGAGCAGTACTTC,CASSSTDRGPLSYEQYF
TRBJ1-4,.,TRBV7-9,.,TGTGCCAGCAGCATTGACAGAACTAATGAAAAACTGTTTTTT,CASSIDRTNEKLFF
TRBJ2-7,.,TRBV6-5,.,TGTGCCAGCAGCGAGGGGCACAGGAAATCCTACGAGCAGTACTTC,CASSEGHRKSYEQYF
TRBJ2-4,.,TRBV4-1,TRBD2,TGCGCCAGCAGCCAAGAGGGAGGGTCCCAAAACATTCAGTACTTC,CASSQEGGSQNIQYF
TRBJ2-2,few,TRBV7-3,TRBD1,TGTGCCAGCAGCTTCGACAGGGCCGGGGAGCTGTTTTTT,CASSFDRAGELFF
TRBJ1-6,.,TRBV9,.,TGTGCCAGCACCCAGGGGATAGAAAATTCACCCCTCCACTTT,CASTQGIENSPLHF
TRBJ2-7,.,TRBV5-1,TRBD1,TGCGCCAGCACTGGGACAGGGGGCCCCCACGAGCAGTACTTC,CASTGTGGPHEQYF
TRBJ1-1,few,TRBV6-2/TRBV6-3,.,TGTGCCAGCAGTTACTCGCCAGCCATACCGACAGGCGAAGCTTTCTTT,CASSYSPAIPTGEAFF
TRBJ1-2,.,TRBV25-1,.,TGTGCCAGCAGTTCCTGGGTTGCGGAAGGCTACACCTTC,CASSSWVAEGYTF
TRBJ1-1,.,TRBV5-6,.,TGTGCCAGCAGCAGCACACTACAGGGAAACACTGAAGCTTTCTTT,CASSSTLQGNTEAFF
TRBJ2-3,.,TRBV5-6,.,TGTGCCAGCAGCTTGGCAGGCCGGAGAGATACGCAGTATTTT,CASSLAGRRDTQYF
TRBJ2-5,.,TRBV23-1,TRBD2,TGCGCCAGCAGTCAATCCGGGACTAGCGGGGGAAGGCTCAACGAGACCCAGTACTTC,CASSQSGTSGGRLNETQYF
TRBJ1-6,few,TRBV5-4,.,TGTGCCAGCAGCTGGCCCGGTGGCTCACCCCTCCACTTT,CASSWPGGSPLHF
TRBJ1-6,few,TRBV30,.,TGTGCCTGGAGTCCGACAGTCTTATTCCCCCGTTCACCCCTCCACTTT,CAWSPTVLFPRSPLHF
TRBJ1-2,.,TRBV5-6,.,TGTGCCAGCAGCTGGTGGAGTGGGCTTTACTATGGCTACACCTTC,CASSWWSGLYYGYTF
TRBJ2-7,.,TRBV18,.,TGTGCCAGCTCACCACTTGTCACAGGTACCTACGAGCAGTACTTC,CASSPLVTGTYEQYF
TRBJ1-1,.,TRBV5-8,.,TGTGCCAGCAGCTTGGTCAGGGGAGGAGGAGGGGACACTGAAGCTTTCTTT,CASSLVRGGGGDTEAFF
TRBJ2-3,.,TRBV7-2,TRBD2,TGTGCCAGCAGCTTATTCGCGGGGGGGGCCACAGATACGCAGTATTTT,CASSLFAGGATDTQYF
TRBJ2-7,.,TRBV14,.,TGTGCCAGCAGCCAGAGGGAGAGGGACTCCTACGAGCAGTACTTC,CASSQRERDSYEQYF
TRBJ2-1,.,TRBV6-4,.,TGTGCCAGCAGTGACTCTTACAGGTCGCGTGAGCAGTTCTTC,CASSDSYRSREQFF
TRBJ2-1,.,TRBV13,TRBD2,TGTGCCAGCAGAGCGAATAGCGGGAGCTCCTACAATGAGCAGTTCTTC,CASRANSGSSYNEQFF
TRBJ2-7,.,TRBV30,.,TGTGCCTGGAGTGTACGGGACGAGCAGTACTTC,CAWSVRDEQYF
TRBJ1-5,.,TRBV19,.,TGTGCCAGTAGTAGAGGGGGGGGGAGCAATCAGCCCCAGCATTTT,CASSRGGGSNQPQHF